The T cell receptor beta chain described here comes from a study of vaccination and CD4 T cells after COVID-19. Documented treatment: roughly nine-day PBMC culture with coronavirus spike peptide pools or control peptides (ViraFEST assay). From germline, CDR1 is ENHRY and CDR2 SYGVKD. V dropped 2 bases and J dropped 5 bases, with 6 bases sitting between them. The CDR3 loop spans 12 amino acids. Cultured CD4+ T cells had their DNA profiled by the Oncomine TCR Beta short-read assay. TCRdb re-analysed the PCR reads in MiXCR, keeping a single row per CDR3 protein. Of some 12,000 distinct CDR3 sequences listed, about 50% are singletons. This clonotype was detected once. Its antigen is still unknown.

Sequenced input: CD4+ T cells from blood, cultured in vitro. The chain has TRBV10-3 and TRBJ2-5; D uncertain. The TCR was taken from a human donor who had recovered from COVID-19. The chain's CDR3 is CAISEGVETQYF. The CDR3 DNA follows: TGTGCCATCAGTGAGGGGGTGGAGACCCAGTACTTC.